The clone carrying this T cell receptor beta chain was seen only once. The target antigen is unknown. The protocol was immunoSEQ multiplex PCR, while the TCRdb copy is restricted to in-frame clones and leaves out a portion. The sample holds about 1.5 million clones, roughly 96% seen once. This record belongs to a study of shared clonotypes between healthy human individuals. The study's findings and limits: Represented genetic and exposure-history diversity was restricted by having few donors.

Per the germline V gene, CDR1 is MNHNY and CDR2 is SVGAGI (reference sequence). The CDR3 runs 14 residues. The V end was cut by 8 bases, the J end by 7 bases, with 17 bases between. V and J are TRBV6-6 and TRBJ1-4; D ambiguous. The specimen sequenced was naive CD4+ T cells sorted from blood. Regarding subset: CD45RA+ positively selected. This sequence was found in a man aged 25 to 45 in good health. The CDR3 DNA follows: TGTGCCAGCGGCCTGGGAGCGGGCGGTGAAAAACTGTTTTTT. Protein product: CASGLGAGGEKLFF.